Presented here are 16 T cell receptor beta chains from one specimen sequenced in a study of cytomegalovirus exposure and HLA in healthy donors. The PCR contained 60 Vbeta and 13 Jbeta primers. TCRdb's table, derived via immunoSEQ multiplex PCR, lists solely in-frame clones and lacks some. The sample has 90,000 to 100,000 clones, roughly 76% seen once. Specimen: PBMCs. The receptors were sampled from a man aged 45 to 65 in good health and CMV-seronegative.

There are a few counts of this clone. The chain joins TRBV6-5 to TRBJ1-5, with 9 bases aligning to TRBD1. Germline CDR1 and CDR2: MNHEY and SVGAGI. CDR3 size: 13 residues. V lost 7 bases, J lost 9 bases, and 7 bases stayed unmatched. CDR3 protein: CASKRTGATPQHF. The DNA for the CDR3 is TGTGCCAGCAAGAGGACAGGGGCGACGCCCCAGCATTTT.

The chain employs TRBV19 and TRBJ2-6, with a weak D call TRBD2 (7 bases). The CDR3 covers 16 residues. Per germline, CDR1 LNHDA and CDR2 SQIVND (reference sequence). V was clipped by 4 bases and J by 2 bases, with 12 bases between them. This CDR3 is CASSNGGAPGANVLTF. DNA for the CDR3: TGTGCCAGTAGTAATGGGGGGGCCCCTGGGGCCAACGTCCTGACTTTC. The full variable domain, with the rest looked up from reference TRBV19 and TRBJ2-6, is DGGITQSPKYLFRKEGQNVTLSCEQNLNHDAMYWYRQDPGQGLRLIYYSQIVNDFQKGDIAEGYSVSREKKESFPLTVTSAQKNPTAFYLCASSNGGAPGANVLTFGAGSRLTVL.

The chain joins TRBV7-9 to TRBJ2-7; 8 nucleotides line up with TRBD1. V dropped 5 bases and J dropped 5; count of bases not matched to a gene: 8. Germline V CDR1 and CDR2: SEHNR, FQNEAQ (reference sequence). The CDR3 sequence is 14 residues long. The CDR3 reads CASSPTGVLDEQYF. The CDR3 DNA follows: TGTGCCAGCAGCCCGACAGGGGTGTTGGACGAGCAGTACTTC.

The chain recombines TRBV19 with TRBJ2-7; 9 nucleotides agree with TRBD2. CDR1 is LNHDA, CDR2 SQIVND, per germline (reference sequence). The V gene end was trimmed by 3 bases and the J gene end by 2 bases; junction bases not matched to a gene: 5. The CDR3 has 15 amino acids. CDR3 sequence (DNA): TGTGCCAGTAGTATGGGTCTAGCGGGGACCTACGAGCAGTACTTC. It encodes CASSMGLAGTYEQYF.

The CDR3 spells CASSLDRGLHGYTF. DNA of the CDR3: TGTGCCAGCAGCTTGGACAGGGGGCTCCATGGCTACACCTTC. V usage is TRBV5-5 and J usage is TRBJ1-2; TRBD1 agrees at 9 bases. The CDR3 sequence is 14 residues long. CDR1 and CDR2 (germline): SGHKS, YYEKEE (reference sequence). Trimming removed 0 bases from V and 6 bases from J; junction bases left unmatched: 3.

CDR3 DNA sequence: TGTGCCAGCAGCCCCCGACAGTTGGAATATAATTCACCCCTCCACTTT. It yields the protein CASSPRQLEYNSPLHF. V and J are TRBV16 and TRBJ1-6; possibly TRBD1 for D (5 bases). CDR1 and CDR2 from the germline V gene are KGHSY and FQNENV. The CDR3 covers 16 residues. The V and J ends lost 4 bases and 4 bases respectively, with 14 bases between them.

The V call is TRBV7-9, the J call TRBJ1-2, with 11 bases aligning to TRBD1. The germline gives CDR1 SEHNR, CDR2 FQNEAQ (reference sequence). This CDR3 region has 14 residues. V was clipped by 5 bases and J by 5 bases; unmatched bases: 4. CDR3 coding DNA: TGTGCCAGCAGCCCGGGGACAGGGGGGTATGGCTACACCTTC. This encodes CASSPGTGGYGYTF. The variable domain in full, completed from reference TRBV7-9 and TRBJ1-2, reads DTGVSQNPRHKITKRGQNVTFRCDPISEHNRLYWYRQTLGQGPEFLTYFQNEAQLEKSRLLSDRFSAERPKGSFSTLEIQRTEQGDSAMYLCASSPGTGGYGYTFGSGTRLTVV.

J is TRBJ1-1 and V is TRBV5-4; perhaps TRBD1 as D (5 bases). The germline V gene has CDR1 SGHNT and CDR2 YYREEE (reference sequence). Trimming took 10 bases from V and 1 from J, leaving 17 bases between them. This CDR3 is 14 amino acids long. CDR3 sequence reads: CAVASRQKNTEAFF. The CDR3 coding sequence is TGTGCCGTAGCCTCCAGACAGAAGAACACTGAAGCTTTCTTT.

The rearrangement joins TRBV9 to TRBJ1-2; TRBD1 matches at 7 bases. The CDR3 runs to 14 residues. Trimming took 0 bases from V and 7 from J; bases not matched to a gene: 6. Germline CDR1 reads SGDLS; CDR2 reads YYNGEE. CDR3 coding DNA: TGTGCCAGCAGCGTAGCTGGACAGGCGAGTGGCTACACCTTC. It translates to CASSVAGQASGYTF.

The J gene is TRBJ2-7, the V gene TRBV7-8; 11 nucleotides match TRBD1. Losses at the gene ends were 3 bases for V and 1 base for J; bases not matched to a gene: 11. The CDR3 has 18 amino acids. The germline V gene has CDR1 SGHVS and CDR2 FQNEAQ. The CDR3 sequence: CASSFNPGQGDYSYEQYF. CDR3 nucleotide sequence: TGTGCCAGCAGCTTCAATCCGGGACAGGGGGACTATTCCTACGAGCAGTACTTC.

This chain joins TRBV2 and TRBJ2-1; TRBD2 aligns across 11 bases. V shed 6 bases, J shed 6 bases, and the junction held 10 bases outside the gene matches. This CDR3 spans 16 amino acids. Germline loops: CDR1 SNHLY, CDR2 FYNNEI. The CDR3 DNA follows: TGTGCCAGCAGCGATAGACTAGCGGGATCCGCCAATGAGCAGTTCTTC. Translating it yields CASSDRLAGSANEQFF.

The chain couples TRBV11-2 to TRBJ1-3; D ambiguous. This CDR3 is 15 amino acids long. Germline loops: CDR1 SGHAT, CDR2 FQNNGV. The V and J ends lost 5 bases and 0 bases respectively, with 11 bases between them. The CDR3 DNA sequence: TGTGCCAGCAGCCGAGACGGGAGCTCTGGAAACACCATATATTTT. This codes for CASSRDGSSGNTIYF.

This sequence joins TRBV5-6 and TRBJ1-2, with 10 bases aligning to TRBD1. V trimming: 3 bases; J trimming: 7 bases; junction bases outside the gene matches: 12. The CDR3 covers 16 residues. CDR1 and CDR2 from the germline V gene are SGHDT and YYEEEE. CDR3 residues: CASSWIHDRGRSGYTF. The CDR3 nucleotides read TGTGCCAGCAGCTGGATACATGACAGGGGGCGAAGTGGCTACACCTTC.

This clone was seen only a few times. The chain uses TRBV6-5 and TRBJ2-7; 9 bases match TRBD2. Per germline, CDR1 MNHEY and CDR2 SVGAGI. J gave up 7 bases and V 2 bases, and 9 bases lay outside the gene matches. The CDR3 length is 15 residues. CDR3 sequence: CASSYVSSGAGEQYF. CDR3 nucleotide sequence: TGTGCCAGCAGTTACGTGTCTAGCGGGGCCGGGGAGCAGTACTTC.

The chain has TRBV5-6 and TRBJ2-5, with a possible D match to TRBD2 (5 bases). TRBJ2-7 matches the DNA end more closely, so the J call is doubtful. Germline V gene data show CDR1 as SGHDT and CDR2 as YYEEEE. The CDR3 is made up of 14 amino acids. The chain's CDR3 is CASSFGLEAYEQYF. The CDR3 region has the DNA TGTGCCAGCAGCTTCGGACTCGAAGCCTACGAGCAGTACTTC.

This clone was counted once. In nucleotides, the CDR3 is TGCGCCAGCAGCCCCGAAGGACAGGTGGGGACTGAAGCTTTCTTT. It encodes CASSPEGQVGTEAFF. The chain couples TRBV5-1 to TRBJ1-1; 7 bases are a match to TRBD1. J gave up 5 bases and V 4 bases, and 11 bases lay outside the gene matches. CDR1 and CDR2 from the germline V gene are SGHRS and YFSETQ. The CDR3 contains 15 residues.